This TCR beta chain was sequenced for a study of Tregs in tolerant kidney transplant recipients. Trimming pared 5 bases from V and 4 bases from J, leaving 11 bases between. This CDR3 comprises 13 residues. CDR1 and CDR2 from the germline V gene are MDHEN and SYDVKM. With regard to this clone: Its antigen is unidentified.

CD4+CD25+CD127- Tregs, CD4+CD25- non-Tregs, CD4 and CD8 cells were sorted. Overall study results and limits: Findings come from small patient numbers and require larger validation. This study did not directly address biological reproducibility. Activated donor B cell expansion appeared to reveal the most relevant donor-specific TCRbeta repertoire.

The assay was immunoSEQ multiplex PCR, and TCRdb's table has in-frame clones only and misses some. The sample shows hundreds of thousands of clones, around 81% of them seen only once. This TCR was recovered from a human donor in good health. The chain is built from TRBV28 and TRBJ1-2; no clear D. Material for sequencing was CD4+ T cells from blood. The CDR3 sequence is CASSPDLRYGYTF. DNA of the CDR3: TGTGCCAGCAGTCCAGATTTGCGCTATGGCTACACCTTC.